The text below deals with one T cell receptor (beta chain). TCRdb's copy holds only in-frame clones and misses some; the assay was immunoSEQ multiplex PCR. The data show tens of thousands of clones, around 87% seen once. The CDR3 totals 15 residues. V was clipped by 4 bases and J by 4 bases; unmatched bases: 9. Germline loops: CDR1 SNHLY, CDR2 FYNNEI. The record originates from a study of T cells in localized non-small cell lung cancer. The specimen was peripheral blood, collected before any cancer treatment. The sequence came from a woman between 18 and 49 years old with stage III lung adenocarcinoma. The rearrangement links TRBV2 to TRBJ1-1; 7 bases match TRBD1. CDR3 amino acids: CASSAQTGRGTEAFF. CDR3 in DNA: TGTGCCAGCAGTGCACAGACAGGGCGGGGCACTGAAGCTTTCTTT.